The sequence of this TCR beta chain was determined in a study of T cell changes during pregnancy in multiple sclerosis. J gave up 9 bases and V 5 bases, and 8 bases lay outside the gene matches. This CDR3 contains 14 residues. Germline loops: CDR1 MDHEN, CDR2 SYDVKM. Assay: immunoSEQ multiplex PCR; the TCRdb copy retains only in-frame clones and omits some. The sample carries 55,000 to 70,000 clones, about nine tenths recorded once. V and J are TRBV28 and TRBJ2-1; 9 bases are shared with TRBD1. The receptor was derived from a female donor in good health, enrolled as a control in a pregnancy study. This specimen consisted of peripheral blood, obtained in the first trimester of pregnancy. CDR3 nucleotides: TGTGCCAGCAGTAGGGACAGGGTCTTACTTGAGCAGTTCTTC. Translated, it gives CASSRDRVLLEQFF.